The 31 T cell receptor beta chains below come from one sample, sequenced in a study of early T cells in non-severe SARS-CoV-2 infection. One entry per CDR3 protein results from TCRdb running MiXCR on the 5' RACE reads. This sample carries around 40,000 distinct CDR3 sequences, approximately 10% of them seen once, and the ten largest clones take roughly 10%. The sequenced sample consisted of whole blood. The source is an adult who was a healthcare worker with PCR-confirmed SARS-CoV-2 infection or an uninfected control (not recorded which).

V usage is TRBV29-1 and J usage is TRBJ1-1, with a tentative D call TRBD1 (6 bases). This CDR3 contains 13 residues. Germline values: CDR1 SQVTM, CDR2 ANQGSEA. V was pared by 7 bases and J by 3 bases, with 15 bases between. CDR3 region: CSGTGHLYTEAFF. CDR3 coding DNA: TGCAGCGGAACAGGGCACCTGTACACTGAAGCTTTCTTT.

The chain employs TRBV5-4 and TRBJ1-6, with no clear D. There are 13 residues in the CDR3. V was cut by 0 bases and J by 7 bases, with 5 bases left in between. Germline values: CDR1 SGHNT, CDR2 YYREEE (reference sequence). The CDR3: CASSLDLNSPLHF. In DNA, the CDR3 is TGTGCCAGCAGCTTGGACCTCAATTCACCCCTCCACTTT. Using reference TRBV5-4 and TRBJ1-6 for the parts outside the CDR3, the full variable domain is ETGVTQSPTHLIKTRGQQVTLRCSSQSGHNTVSWYQQALGQGPQFIFQYYREEENGRGNFPPRFSGLQFPNYSSELNVNALELDDSALYLCASSLDLNSPLHFGNGTRLTVT.

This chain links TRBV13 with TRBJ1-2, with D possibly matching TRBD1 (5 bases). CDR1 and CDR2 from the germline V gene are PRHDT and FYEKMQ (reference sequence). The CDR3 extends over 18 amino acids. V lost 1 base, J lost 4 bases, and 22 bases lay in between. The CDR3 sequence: CASSLEGFGTQQIYGYTF. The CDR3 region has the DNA TGTGCCAGCAGCTTAGAGGGGTTTGGGACTCAACAGATCTATGGCTACACCTTC.

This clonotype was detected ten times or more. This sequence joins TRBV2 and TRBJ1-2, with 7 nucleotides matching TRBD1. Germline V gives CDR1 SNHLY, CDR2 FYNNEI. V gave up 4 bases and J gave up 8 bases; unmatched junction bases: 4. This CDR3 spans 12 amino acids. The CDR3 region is CASSAGTEGYTF. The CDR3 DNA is TGTGCCAGCAGTGCCGGGACAGAAGGCTACACCTTC.

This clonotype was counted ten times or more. CDR3: CASSGSGGSYGYTF. Here the CDR3 DNA reads TGTGCCAGCAGCGGTAGCGGGGGCAGCTATGGCTACACCTTC. The genes are TRBV12-3 or TRBV12-4 and TRBJ1-2, with D tentatively TRBD1 (6 bases). This CDR3 is built from 14 residues. Between the trimmed V and J ends, which lost 6 bases and 4 bases, there was a span of 15 bases.

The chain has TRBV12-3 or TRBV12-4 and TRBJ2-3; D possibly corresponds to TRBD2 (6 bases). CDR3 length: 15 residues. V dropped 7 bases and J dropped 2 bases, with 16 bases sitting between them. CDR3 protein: CASKSGGANTDTQYF. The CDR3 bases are TGTGCCAGCAAAAGCGGAGGGGCCAACACAGATACGCAGTATTTT.

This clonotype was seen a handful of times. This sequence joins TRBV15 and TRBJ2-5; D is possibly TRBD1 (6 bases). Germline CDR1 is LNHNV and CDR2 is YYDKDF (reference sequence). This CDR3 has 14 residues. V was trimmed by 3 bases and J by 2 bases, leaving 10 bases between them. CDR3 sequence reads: CATSSRDIQETQYF. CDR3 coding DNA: TGTGCCACCAGCAGCCGGGACATTCAAGAGACCCAGTACTTC. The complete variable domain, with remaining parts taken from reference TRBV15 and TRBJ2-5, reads DAMVIQNPRYQVTQFGKPVTLSCSQTLNHNVMYWYQQKSSQAPKLLFHYYDKDFNNEADTPDNFQSRRPNTSFCFLDIRSPGLGDTAMYLCATSSRDIQETQYFGPGTRLLVL.

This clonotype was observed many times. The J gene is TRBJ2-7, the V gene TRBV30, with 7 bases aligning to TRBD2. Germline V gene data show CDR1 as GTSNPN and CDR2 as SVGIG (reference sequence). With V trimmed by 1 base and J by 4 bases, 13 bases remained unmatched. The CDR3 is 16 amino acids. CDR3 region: CAWSDPGRGRRYEQYF. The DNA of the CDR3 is TGTGCCTGGAGTGACCCAGGGAGGGGAAGGCGGTACGAGCAGTACTTC.

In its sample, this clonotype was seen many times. As DNA, the CDR3 is TGCAGTGCTAGCCCACTACCTCAATTGATGAATGAGCAGTTCTTC. It codes for CSASPLPQLMNEQFF. J is TRBJ2-1 and V is TRBV20-1; D gene ambiguous. Trimming pared 3 bases from V and 7 bases from J, leaving 19 bases between. The CDR3 is made up of 15 amino acids. Germline V CDR1 and CDR2: DFQATT, SNEGSKA (reference sequence).

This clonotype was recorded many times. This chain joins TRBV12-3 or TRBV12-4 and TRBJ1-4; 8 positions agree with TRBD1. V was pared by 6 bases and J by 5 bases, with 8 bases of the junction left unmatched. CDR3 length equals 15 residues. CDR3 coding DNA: TGTGCCAGCAGATCTCCGGGACAGGACAATGAAAAACTGTTTTTT. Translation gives CASRSPGQDNEKLFF.

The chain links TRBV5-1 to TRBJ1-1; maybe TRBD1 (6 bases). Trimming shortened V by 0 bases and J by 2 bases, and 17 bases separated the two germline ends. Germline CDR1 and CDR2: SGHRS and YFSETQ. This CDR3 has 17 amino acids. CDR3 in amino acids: CASSLAPWDTRNTEAFF. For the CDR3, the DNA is TGCGCCAGCAGCTTGGCTCCCTGGGACACTCGAAACACTGAAGCTTTCTTT.

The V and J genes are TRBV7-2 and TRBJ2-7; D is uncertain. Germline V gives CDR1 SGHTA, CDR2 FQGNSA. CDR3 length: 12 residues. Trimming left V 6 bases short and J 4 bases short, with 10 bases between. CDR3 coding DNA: TGTGCCAGCAGTACCTTGGGGTACGAGCAGTACTTC. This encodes CASSTLGYEQYF.

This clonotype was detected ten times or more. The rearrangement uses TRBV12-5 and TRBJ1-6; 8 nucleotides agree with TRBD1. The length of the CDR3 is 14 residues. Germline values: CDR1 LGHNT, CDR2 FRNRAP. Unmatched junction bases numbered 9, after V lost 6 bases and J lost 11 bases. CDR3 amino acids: CASGTGTGRPPLHF. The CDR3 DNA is TGTGCTAGTGGAACCGGGACAGGTCGTCCACCCCTCCACTTT.

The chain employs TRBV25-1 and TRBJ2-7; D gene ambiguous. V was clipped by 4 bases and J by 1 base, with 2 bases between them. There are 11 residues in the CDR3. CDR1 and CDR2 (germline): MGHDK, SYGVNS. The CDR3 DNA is TGTGCCAGCAGTGGATCCTACGAGCAGTACTTC. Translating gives CASSGSYEQYF.

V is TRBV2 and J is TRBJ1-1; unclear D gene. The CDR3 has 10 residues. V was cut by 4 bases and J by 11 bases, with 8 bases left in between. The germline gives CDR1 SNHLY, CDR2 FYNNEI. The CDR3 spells CASSVSEAFF. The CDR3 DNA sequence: TGTGCCAGCAGTGTATCCGAGGCTTTCTTT.

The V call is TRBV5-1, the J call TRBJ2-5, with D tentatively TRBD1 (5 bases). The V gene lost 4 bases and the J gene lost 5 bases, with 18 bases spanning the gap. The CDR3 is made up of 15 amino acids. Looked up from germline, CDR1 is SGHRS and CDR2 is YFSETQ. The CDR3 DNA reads TGCGCCAGCAGCCCGACGACCAGGGCAGGGGAGACCCAGTACTTC. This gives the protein CASSPTTRAGETQYF.

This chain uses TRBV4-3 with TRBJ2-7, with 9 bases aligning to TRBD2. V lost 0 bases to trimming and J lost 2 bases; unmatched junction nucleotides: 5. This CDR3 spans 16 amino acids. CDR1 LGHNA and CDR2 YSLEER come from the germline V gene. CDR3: CASSQEIAGAAYEQYF. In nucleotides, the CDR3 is TGCGCCAGCAGCCAAGAGATAGCGGGGGCCGCCTACGAGCAGTACTTC.

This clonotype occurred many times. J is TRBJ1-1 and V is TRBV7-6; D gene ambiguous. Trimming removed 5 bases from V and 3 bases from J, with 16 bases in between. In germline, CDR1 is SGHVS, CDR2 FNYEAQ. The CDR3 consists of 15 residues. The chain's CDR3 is CASSPTIGLYTEAFF. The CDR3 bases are TGTGCCAGCAGCCCTACCATTGGGCTCTACACTGAAGCTTTCTTT. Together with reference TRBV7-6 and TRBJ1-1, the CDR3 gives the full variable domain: GAGVSQSPRYKVTKRGQDVALRCDPISGHVSLYWYRQALGQGPEFLTYFNYEAQQDKSGLPNDRFSAERPEGSISTLTIQRTEQRDSAMYRCASSPTIGLYTEAFFGQGTRLTVV.

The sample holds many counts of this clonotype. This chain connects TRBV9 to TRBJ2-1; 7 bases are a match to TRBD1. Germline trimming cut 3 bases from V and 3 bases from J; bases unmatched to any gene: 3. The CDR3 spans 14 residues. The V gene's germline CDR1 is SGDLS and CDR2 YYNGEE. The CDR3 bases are TGTGCCAGCAGCGCGACAGGGTACTACAATGAGCAGTTCTTC. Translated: CASSATGYYNEQFF. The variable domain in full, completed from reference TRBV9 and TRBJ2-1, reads DSGVTQTPKHLITATGQRVTLRCSPRSGDLSVYWYQQSLDQGLQFLIQYYNGEERAKGNILERFSAQQFPDLHSELNLSSLELGDSALYFCASSATGYYNEQFFGPGTRLTVL.

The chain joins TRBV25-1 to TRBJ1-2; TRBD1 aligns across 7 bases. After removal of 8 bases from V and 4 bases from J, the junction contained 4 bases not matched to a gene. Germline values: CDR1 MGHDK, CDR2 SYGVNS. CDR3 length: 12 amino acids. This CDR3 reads CASRGTAYGYTF. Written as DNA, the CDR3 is TGTGCCAGCCGTGGGACAGCCTATGGCTACACCTTC.

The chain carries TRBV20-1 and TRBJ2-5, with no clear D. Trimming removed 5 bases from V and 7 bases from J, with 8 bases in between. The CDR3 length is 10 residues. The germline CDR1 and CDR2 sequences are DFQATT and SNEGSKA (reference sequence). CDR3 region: CSAGHGTQYF. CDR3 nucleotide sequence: TGCAGTGCTGGTCATGGGACCCAGTACTTC.

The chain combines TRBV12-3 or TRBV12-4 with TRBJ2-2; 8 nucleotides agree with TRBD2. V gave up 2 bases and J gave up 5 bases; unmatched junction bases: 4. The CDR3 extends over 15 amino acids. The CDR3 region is CASSLRSGGTGELFF. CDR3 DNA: TGTGCCAGCAGTTTAAGGTCGGGAGGGACCGGGGAGCTGTTTTTT.

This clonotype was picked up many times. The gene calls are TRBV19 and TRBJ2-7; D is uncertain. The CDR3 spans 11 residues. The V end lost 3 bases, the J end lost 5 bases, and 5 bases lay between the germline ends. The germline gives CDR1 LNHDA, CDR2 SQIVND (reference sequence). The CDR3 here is CASSILHEQYF. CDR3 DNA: TGTGCCAGTAGTATCTTACACGAGCAGTACTTC.

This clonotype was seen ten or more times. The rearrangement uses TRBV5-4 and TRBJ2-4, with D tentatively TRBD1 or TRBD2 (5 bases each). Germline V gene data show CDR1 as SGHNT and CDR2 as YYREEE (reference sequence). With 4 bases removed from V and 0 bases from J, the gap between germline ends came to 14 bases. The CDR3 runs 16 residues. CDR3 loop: CASSRWTTRAKNIQYF. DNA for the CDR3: TGTGCCAGCAGCCGCTGGACAACTAGAGCCAAAAACATTCAGTACTTC.

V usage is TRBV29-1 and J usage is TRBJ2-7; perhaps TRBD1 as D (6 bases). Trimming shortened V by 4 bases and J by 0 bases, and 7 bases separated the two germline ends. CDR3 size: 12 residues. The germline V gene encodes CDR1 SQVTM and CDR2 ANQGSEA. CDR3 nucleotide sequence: TGCAGCGTTGCGGACAGCTCCTACGAGCAGTACTTC. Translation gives CSVADSSYEQYF.

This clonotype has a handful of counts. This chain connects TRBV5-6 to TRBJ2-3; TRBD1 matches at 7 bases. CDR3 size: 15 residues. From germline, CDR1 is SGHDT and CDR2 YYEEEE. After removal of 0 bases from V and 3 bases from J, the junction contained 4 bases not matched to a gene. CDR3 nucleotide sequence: TGTGCCAGCAGCTTGGACAGGGGTGGTACAGATACGCAGTATTTT. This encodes CASSLDRGGTDTQYF. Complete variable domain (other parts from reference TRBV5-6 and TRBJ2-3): DAGVTQSPTHLIKTRGQQVTLRCSPKSGHDTVSWYQQALGQGPQFIFQYYEEEERQRGNFPDRFSGHQFPNYSSELNVNALLLGDSALYLCASSLDRGGTDTQYFGPGTRLTVL.

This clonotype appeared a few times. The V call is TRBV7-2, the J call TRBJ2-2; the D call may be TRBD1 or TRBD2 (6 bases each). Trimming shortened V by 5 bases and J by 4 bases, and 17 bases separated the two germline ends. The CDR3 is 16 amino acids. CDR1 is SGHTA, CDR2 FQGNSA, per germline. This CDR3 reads CASSIRQGGSTGELFF. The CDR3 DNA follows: TGTGCCAGCAGCATCCGACAAGGGGGGAGCACCGGGGAGCTGTTTTTT.

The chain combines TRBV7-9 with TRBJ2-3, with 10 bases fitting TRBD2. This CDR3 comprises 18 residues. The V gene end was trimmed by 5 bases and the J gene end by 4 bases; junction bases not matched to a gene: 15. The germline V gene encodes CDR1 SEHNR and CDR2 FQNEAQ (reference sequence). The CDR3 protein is CASSPFGSGGTAPDTQYF. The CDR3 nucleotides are TGTGCCAGCAGCCCGTTCGGTAGCGGGGGGACCGCTCCAGATACGCAGTATTTT.

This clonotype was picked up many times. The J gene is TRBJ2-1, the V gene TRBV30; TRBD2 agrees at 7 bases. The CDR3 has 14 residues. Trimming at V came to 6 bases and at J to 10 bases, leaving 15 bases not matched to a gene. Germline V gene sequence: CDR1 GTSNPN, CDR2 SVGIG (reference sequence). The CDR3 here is CACSLAPGGREQFF. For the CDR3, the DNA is TGTGCCTGCTCACTAGCGCCCGGGGGAAGGGAGCAGTTCTTC.

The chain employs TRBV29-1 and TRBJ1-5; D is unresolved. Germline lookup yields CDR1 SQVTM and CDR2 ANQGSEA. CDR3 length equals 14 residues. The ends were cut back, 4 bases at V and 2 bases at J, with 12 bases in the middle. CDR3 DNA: TGCAGCGTTGCTTGGAACTCGGGCAATCAGCCCCAGCATTTT. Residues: CSVAWNSGNQPQHF.

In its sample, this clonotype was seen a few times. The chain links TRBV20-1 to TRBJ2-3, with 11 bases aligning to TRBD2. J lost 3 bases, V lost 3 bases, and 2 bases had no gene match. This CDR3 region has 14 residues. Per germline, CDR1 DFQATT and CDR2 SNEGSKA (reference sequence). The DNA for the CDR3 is TGCAGTGCTAGGACTAGCGGGGTAACAGATACGCAGTATTTT. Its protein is CSARTSGVTDTQYF.